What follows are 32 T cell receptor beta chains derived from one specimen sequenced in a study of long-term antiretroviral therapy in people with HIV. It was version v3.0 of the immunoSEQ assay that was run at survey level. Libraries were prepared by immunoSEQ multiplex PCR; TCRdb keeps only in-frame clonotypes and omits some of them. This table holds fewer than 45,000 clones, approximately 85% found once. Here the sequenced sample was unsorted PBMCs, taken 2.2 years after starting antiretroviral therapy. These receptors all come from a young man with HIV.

CDR3 protein: CASSSQRRDRYTGELFF. The CDR3 nucleotides are TGTGCCAGCAGCTCGCAGAGGCGGGACAGATACACCGGGGAGCTGTTTTTT. The J gene is TRBJ2-2, the V gene TRBV7-9; possibly TRBD1 for D (7 bases). Trimming pared 4 bases from V and 3 bases from J, leaving 18 bases between. The CDR3 is made up of 17 amino acids. Germline V CDR1 and CDR2: SEHNR, FQNEAQ (reference sequence).

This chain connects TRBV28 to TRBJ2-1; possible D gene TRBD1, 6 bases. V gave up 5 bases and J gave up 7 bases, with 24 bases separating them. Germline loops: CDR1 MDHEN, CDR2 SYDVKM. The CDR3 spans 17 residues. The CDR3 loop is CASSKRFGARGRNEQFF. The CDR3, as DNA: TGTGCCAGCAGTAAGAGGTTCGGGGCCAGGGGACGGAATGAGCAGTTCTTC.

The CDR3 coding sequence is TGCGCCAGCATGGGTATGGGAACTAATGAAAAACTGTTTTTT. This encodes CASMGMGTNEKLFF. V gene TRBV10-2 combines with J gene TRBJ1-4; the D is unclear. The CDR3 is made up of 14 amino acids. V was cut by 7 bases and J by 1 base, with 10 bases left in between. Germline-derived CDR1 and CDR2 are WSHSY and SAAADI.

Here the CDR3 DNA reads TGTGCCAGCAGTTATGACAGGGGAGTAGGAGATACGCAGTATTTT. Its protein is CASSYDRGVGDTQYF. The V and J genes are TRBV2 and TRBJ2-3, with 8 bases that match TRBD1. This CDR3 has 15 residues. Trimming cost V 5 bases and J 5 bases; bases outside gene matches: 9. Germline V gene lookup returns CDR1 SNHLY and CDR2 FYNNEI.

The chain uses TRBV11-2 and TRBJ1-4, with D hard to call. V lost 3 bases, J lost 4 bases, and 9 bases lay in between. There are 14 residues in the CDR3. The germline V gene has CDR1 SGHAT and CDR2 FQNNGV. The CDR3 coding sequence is TGTGCCAGCAGCTTGACGGGCGGTAATGAAAAACTGTTTTTT. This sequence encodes CASSLTGGNEKLFF.

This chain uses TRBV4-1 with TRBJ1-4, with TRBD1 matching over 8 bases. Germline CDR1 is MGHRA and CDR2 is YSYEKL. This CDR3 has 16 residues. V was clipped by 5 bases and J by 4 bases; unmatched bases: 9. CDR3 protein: CASSTRTGSDNEKLFF. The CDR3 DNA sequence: TGCGCCAGCAGCACCCGGACAGGGTCCGATAATGAAAAACTGTTTTTT.

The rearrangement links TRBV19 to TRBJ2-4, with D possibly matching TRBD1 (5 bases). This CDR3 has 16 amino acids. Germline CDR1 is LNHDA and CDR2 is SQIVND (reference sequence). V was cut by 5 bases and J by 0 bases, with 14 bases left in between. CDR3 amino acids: CASSGRAASAKNIQYF. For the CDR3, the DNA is TGTGCCAGTAGTGGCAGGGCCGCGTCAGCCAAAAACATTCAGTACTTC.

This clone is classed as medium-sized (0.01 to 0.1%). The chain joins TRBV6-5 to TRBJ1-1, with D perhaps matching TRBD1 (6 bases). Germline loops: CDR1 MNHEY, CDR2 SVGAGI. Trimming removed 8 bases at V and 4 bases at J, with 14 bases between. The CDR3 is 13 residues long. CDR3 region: CASGGRGGTEAFF. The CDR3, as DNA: TGTGCCAGCGGAGGGAGGGGGGGCACTGAAGCTTTCTTT.

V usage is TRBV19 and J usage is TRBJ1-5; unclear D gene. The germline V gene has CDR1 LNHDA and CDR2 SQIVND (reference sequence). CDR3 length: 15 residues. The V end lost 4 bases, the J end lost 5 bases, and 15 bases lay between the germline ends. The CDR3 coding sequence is TGTGCCAGTAGTAGGTTGGCAGAATCCTATCAGCCCCAGCATTTT. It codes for CASSRLAESYQPQHF.

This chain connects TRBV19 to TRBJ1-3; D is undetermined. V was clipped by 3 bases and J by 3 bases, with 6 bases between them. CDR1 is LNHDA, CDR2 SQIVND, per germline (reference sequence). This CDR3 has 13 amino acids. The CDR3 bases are TGTGCCAGTAGTATCGGGATTGGAAACACCATATATTTT. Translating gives CASSIGIGNTIYF.

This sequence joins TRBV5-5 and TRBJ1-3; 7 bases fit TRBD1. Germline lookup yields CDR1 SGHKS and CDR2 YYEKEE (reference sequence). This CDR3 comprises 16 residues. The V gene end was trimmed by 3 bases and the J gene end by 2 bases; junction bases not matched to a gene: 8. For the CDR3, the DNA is TGTGCCAGCAGCTCACAGGGGATGGGGACTGGAAACACCATATATTTT. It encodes CASSSQGMGTGNTIYF.

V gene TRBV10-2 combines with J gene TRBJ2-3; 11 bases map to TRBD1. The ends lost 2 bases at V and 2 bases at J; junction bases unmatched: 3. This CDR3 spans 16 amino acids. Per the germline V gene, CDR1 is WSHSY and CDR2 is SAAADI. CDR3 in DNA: TGCGCCAGCAGTGAGATGGACAGGGGGCTCACAGATACGCAGTATTTT. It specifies CASSEMDRGLTDTQYF.

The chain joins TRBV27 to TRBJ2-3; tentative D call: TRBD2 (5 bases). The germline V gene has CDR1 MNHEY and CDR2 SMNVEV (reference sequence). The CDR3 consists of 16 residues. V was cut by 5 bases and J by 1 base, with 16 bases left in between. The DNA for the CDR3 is TGTGCCAGCAGTACGTCAGGCGGGCAAGGCACAGATACGCAGTATTTT. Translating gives CASSTSGGQGTDTQYF.

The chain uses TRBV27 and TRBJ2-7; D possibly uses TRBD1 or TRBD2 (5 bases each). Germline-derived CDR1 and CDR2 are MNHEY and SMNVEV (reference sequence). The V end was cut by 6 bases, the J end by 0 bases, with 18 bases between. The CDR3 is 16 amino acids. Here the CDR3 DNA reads TGTGCCAGCAGCAAGTCCGGGGCCCCGGACTCCTACGAGCAGTACTTC. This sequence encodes CASSKSGAPDSYEQYF.

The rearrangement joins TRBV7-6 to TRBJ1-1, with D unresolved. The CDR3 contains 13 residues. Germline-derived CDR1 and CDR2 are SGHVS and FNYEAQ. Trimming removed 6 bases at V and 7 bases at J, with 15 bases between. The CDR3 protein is CASRSLSTDEAFF. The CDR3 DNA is TGTGCCAGCAGATCGTTATCCACAGATGAAGCTTTCTTT.

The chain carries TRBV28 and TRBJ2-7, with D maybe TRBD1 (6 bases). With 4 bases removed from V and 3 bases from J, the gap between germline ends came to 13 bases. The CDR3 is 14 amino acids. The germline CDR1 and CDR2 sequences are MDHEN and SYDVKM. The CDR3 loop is CASSSGTPFYEQYF. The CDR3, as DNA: TGTGCCAGCAGTTCCGGGACACCCTTCTACGAGCAGTACTTC.

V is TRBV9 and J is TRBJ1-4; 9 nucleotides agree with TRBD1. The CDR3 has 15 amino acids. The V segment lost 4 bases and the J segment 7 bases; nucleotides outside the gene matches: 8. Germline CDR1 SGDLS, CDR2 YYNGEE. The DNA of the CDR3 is TGTGCCAGCAGCTCAACAGGGGGCAGGGGTGAAAAACTGTTTTTT. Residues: CASSSTGGRGEKLFF.

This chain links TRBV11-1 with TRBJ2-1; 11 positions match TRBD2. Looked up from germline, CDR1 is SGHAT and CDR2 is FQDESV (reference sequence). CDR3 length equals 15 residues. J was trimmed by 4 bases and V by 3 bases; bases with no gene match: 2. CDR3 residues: CASSFGTSGYNEQFF. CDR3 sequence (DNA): TGTGCCAGCAGCTTCGGGACTAGCGGTTACAATGAGCAGTTCTTC.

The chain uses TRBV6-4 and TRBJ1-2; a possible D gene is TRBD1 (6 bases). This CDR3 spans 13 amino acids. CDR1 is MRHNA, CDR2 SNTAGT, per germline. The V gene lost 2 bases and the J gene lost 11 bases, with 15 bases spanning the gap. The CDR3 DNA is TGTGCCAGCAGTGACGGCGACAGGAGCGAGTACACCTTC. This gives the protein CASSDGDRSEYTF.

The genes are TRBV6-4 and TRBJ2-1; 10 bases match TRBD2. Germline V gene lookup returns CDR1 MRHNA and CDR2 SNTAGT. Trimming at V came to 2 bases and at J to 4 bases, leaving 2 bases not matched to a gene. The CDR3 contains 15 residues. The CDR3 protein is CASSDRTSGYNEQFF. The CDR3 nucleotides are TGTGCCAGCAGTGACAGGACTAGCGGATACAATGAGCAGTTCTTC.

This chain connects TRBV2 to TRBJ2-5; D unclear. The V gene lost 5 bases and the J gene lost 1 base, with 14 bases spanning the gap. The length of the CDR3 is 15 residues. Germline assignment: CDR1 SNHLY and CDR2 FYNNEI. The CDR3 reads CASSPDRNLQETQYF. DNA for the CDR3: TGTGCCAGCAGTCCCGACCGGAATCTCCAAGAGACCCAGTACTTC.

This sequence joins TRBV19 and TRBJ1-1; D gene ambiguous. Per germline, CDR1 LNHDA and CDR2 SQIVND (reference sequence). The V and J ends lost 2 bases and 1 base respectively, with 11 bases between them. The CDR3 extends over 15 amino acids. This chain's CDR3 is CASSIWEGRNTEAFF. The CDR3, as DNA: TGTGCCAGTAGTATATGGGAAGGAAGGAACACTGAAGCTTTCTTT. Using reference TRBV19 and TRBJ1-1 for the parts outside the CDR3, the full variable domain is DGGITQSPKYLFRKEGQNVTLSCEQNLNHDAMYWYRQDPGQGLRLIYYSQIVNDFQKGDIAEGYSVSREKKESFPLTVTSAQKNPTAFYLCASSIWEGRNTEAFFGQGTRLTVV.

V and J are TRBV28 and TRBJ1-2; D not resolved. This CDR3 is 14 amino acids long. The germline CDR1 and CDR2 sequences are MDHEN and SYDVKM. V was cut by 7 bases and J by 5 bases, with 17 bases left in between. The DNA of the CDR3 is TGTGCCAGCAATACGGCAGCCAGCGCGTATGGCTACACCTTC. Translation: CASNTAASAYGYTF.

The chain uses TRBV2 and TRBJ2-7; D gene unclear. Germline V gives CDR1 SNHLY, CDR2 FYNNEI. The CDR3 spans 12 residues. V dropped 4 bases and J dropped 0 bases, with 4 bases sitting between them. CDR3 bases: TGTGCCAGCAGTGCCGTCTCCTACGAGCAGTACTTC. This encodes CASSAVSYEQYF.

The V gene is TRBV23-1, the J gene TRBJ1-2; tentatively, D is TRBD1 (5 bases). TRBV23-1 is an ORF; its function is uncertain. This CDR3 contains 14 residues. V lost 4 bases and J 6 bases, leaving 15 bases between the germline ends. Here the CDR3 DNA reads TGCGCCAGCAGTCGAGGGGATCCGACGGATGGCTACACCTTC. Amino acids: CASSRGDPTDGYTF.

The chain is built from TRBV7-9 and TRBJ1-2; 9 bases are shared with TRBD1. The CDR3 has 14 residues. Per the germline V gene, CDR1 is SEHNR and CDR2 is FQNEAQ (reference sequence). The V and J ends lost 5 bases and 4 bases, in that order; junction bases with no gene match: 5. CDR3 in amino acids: CASSDRDRVYGYTF. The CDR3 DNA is TGTGCCAGCAGCGACCGGGACAGGGTCTATGGCTACACCTTC.

For the CDR3, the DNA is TGTGCCAGCAGCTTTCAGTCGGACCAGCCCCAGCATTTT. Translating gives CASSFQSDQPQHF. The chain combines TRBV7-2 with TRBJ1-5, with no clear D. The V end lost 3 bases, the J end lost 7 bases, and 10 bases lay between the germline ends. Germline values: CDR1 SGHTA, CDR2 FQGNSA. This CDR3 has 13 residues.

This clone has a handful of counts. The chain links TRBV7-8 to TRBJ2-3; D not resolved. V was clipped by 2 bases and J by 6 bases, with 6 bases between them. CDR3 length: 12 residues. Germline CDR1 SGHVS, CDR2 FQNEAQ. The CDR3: CASSLRLDTQYF. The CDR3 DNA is TGTGCCAGCAGCTTAAGGTTGGATACGCAGTATTTT.

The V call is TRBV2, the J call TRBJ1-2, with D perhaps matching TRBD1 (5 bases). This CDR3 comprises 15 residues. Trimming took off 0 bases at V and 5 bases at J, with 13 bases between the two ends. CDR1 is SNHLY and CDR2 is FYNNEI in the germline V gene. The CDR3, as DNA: TGTGCCAGCAGTGAAGCGCGGACACGAGCGTATGGCTACACCTTC. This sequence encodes CASSEARTRAYGYTF.

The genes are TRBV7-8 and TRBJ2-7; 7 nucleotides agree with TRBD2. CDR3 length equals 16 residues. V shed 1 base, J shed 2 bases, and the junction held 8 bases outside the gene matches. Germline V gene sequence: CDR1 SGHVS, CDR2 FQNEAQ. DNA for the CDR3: TGTGCCAGCAGCTTAGAGATAGGGAGGGACCCCTACGAGCAGTACTTC. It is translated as CASSLEIGRDPYEQYF. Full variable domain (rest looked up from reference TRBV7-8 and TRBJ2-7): GAGVSQSPRYKVAKRGQDVALRCDPISGHVSLFWYQQALGQGPEFLTYFQNEAQLDKSGLPSDRFFAERPEGSVSTLKIQRTQQEDSAVYLCASSLEIGRDPYEQYFGPGTRLTVT.

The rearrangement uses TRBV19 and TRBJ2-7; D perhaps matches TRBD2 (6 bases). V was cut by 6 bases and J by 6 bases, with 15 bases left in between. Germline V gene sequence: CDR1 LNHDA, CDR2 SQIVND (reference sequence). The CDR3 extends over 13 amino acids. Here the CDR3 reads CASRAHSGGEQYF. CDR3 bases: TGTGCCAGTAGGGCTCATTCCGGGGGCGAGCAGTACTTC.

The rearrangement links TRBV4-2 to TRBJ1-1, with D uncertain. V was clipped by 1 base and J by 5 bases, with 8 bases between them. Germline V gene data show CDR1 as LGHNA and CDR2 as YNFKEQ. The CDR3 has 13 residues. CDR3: CASSQGWDTEAFF. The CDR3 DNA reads TGTGCCAGCAGCCAAGGGTGGGATACTGAAGCTTTCTTT.